This TCR beta chain was profiled in a study of radiation and T cells in renal cell carcinoma (dated by TCRdb to the early 2020s). The study in broad terms: The samples were obtained from a clinical trial, where primary renal cell carcinomas were treated with 15 Gy stereotactic body radiation therapy and then removed by nephrectomy 4 weeks afterward. TCR beta sequencing covered 53 samples in total, comprising around 26 tumors and roughly 27 peripheral blood samples. A total of approximately 4 million unique CDR3 nucleotide sequences, encoding 2,500,000 or so unique CDR3 amino acid sequences, were found across all 50 or so samples. The study at large found these results: With a single-armed trial design, the study had no way to address how radiation dose or scheduling affects the TCR repertoire. An increase in top tumor clonotypes in blood was observed from baseline to 2 weeks post-radiation, followed by contraction by 4 weeks, which was taken to suggest transient expansion of tumor-resident clones. Blood repertoire dynamics were not followed beyond 4 weeks after treatment. No pretreatment tumor biopsies were available, so the baseline intratumoral presence of clonotypes could not be determined.

Including cysteine and phenylalanine, the CDR3 has 15 amino acids. The CDR3 DNA has 45 bases and is translated from base 1. Between the V and J ends, shortened by 7 bases and 2 bases respectively, the junction contains 16 bases. Reading the germline V gene gives CDR1 SNHLY and CDR2 FYNNEI. A remark on this clone: This clone's antigen is unknown. The record has no base qualities; no much larger clone is one base away.

The label giving this sample's time point can be read as: baseline pretreatment blood. The treatment or condition label here, explained by the study, means: 15 Gy SBRT to primary tumor, nephrectomy 4 weeks later. To track tumor-enriched clonotypes, serial peripheral blood was sampled from radiation-treated patients at baseline and at 2 weeks and 4 weeks after SBRT. Renal cell carcinoma with clear cell pathology was present in all patients. The QIAamp DNA Blood Mini Kit (Qiagen) was used to prepare genomic DNA for TCR sequencing. Samples were included in the analyses only if all quality control checks were passed. The immunoSEQ kit was used, according to the manufacturer's recommendations, to generate TCR beta libraries from genomic DNA. To prepare the libraries, a first multiplex PCR with proprietary primers was run, followed by a second PCR that added unique barcodes, and a bead cleanup was done after each round. Each sample batch included a kit-provided positive control reaction and a negative control reaction. The final libraries underwent checking on an Agilent 4200 TapeStation D1000 ScreenTape, volumetric pooling, and quantification by qPCR. Sequencing ran on an Illumina NextSeq500 with a MidOutput 150-cycle cartridge, using 156 Read1 and 15 Index1 cycles with kit custom primers. The pooled library was loaded at about 1 pM, and approximately 19% PhiX control was spiked in. The authors processed their data as follows. Vendor-processed data were analyzed in R, with a clonotype defined as all T cells sharing the same CDR3 nucleotide sequence. For clone abundance analyses, frequencies were normalized to the 10,000 most abundant clones in each sample. Public T cell clones, which averaged fewer than five per sample, were excluded before analysis. A difference in abundance of at least 32-fold between compartments was used to define tumor-enriched and baseline blood-enriched clonotypes. Clonotypes expanded or contracted between blood time points were identified with a beta-binomial differential abundance model. Similarity between tumor and blood repertoires was quantified using the Baroni-Urbani and Buser coefficient, and groups were compared with two-tailed Wilcoxon tests in R. TCRdb took over this immuneACCESS table, retaining in-frame rearrangements with V and J assigned. Such tables are incomplete; in checked studies, under half of the missing clones stem from an unresolved V gene, and the remainder is unexplained. V, J and clone size reflect that table, while D and trimming were determined from the DNA. The sample table records about 150,000 clones; about 88% of these occur just once. In total, the top ten clones hold about 12% of the sample.

Material: blood, obtained from a patient whose treatment included radiotherapy and nephrectomy. The sequence derives from a woman in her forties or fifties with renal cell carcinoma. The V gene is TRBV2 and the J gene is TRBJ2-3, with TRBD2 as a weak D call on 6 bases. The bases read TGTGCCAGCAACCCCCTAGCGACAACCACAGATACGCAGTATTTT. Translated, it gives CASNPLATTTDTQYF.